This T cell receptor (beta chain) was captured in a study of neurological immune-mediated disorders. General study points: Private repertoires in all groups were suggested, as expanded clones shared no CDR3 amino acid sequences across subjects. HTLV-1-associated myelopathy showed the most TCR clonal expansion; multiple sclerosis the least, below healthy controls.

Over 180 million TCR-beta sequences from 15-18 subjects came from every sequencing run. Each CDR3 protein is one row after TCRdb ran MiXCR on the 5' RACE reads. The table includes 31,000 or so distinct CDR3 sequences, roughly 4.4% detected once. From 2 million PBMCs stored at -80 C, the unsorted libraries were generated. This clonotype showed up many times. Its cognate antigen is unknown. The sample consisted of PBMCs. The source is a man younger than 35 in good health.

The CDR3 reads CASSFQGDTEAFF. In DNA form, the CDR3 reads TGTGCCAGCAGTTTCCAAGGGGACACTGAAGCTTTCTTT. The rearrangement links TRBV12-3 or TRBV12-4 to TRBJ1-1; D is possibly TRBD1 (5 bases). This CDR3 is 13 amino acids long. The ends were cut back, 3 bases at V and 3 bases at J, with 8 bases in the middle.